These 7 T cell receptor beta chains were all obtained from the same sample, sequenced in a study of blood T cell repertoires in COVID-19. Repertoires were generated with immunoSEQ multiplex PCR, while TCRdb's copy carries only in-frame clones and drops some. This table holds 270,000 or so clones, about nine tenths found once. The material sequenced was peripheral blood. Every receptor here comes from a woman in her thirties or forties who had recovered from COVID-19.

The chain has TRBV6-2 or TRBV6-3 and TRBJ2-7; 8 bases align to TRBD1. Losses at the gene ends were 2 bases for V and 2 bases for J; bases not matched to a gene: 11. The CDR3 extends over 17 amino acids. Germline CDR1 MNHEY, CDR2 SVGEGT. CDR3 sequence: CASSYLPGGVPPYEQYF. For the CDR3, the DNA is TGTGCCAGCAGTTACCTCCCAGGGGGCGTCCCTCCCTACGAGCAGTACTTC.

The V call is TRBV19, the J call TRBJ1-5; D not resolved. The germline CDR1 and CDR2 sequences are LNHDA and SQIVND (reference sequence). Trimming stripped 1 base from V and 7 bases from J, with 5 bases between. The CDR3 is 12 residues long. In DNA form, the CDR3 reads TGTGCCAGTAGTATAGGGCTGCAGCCCCAGCATTTT. It is translated as CASSIGLQPQHF.

This chain links TRBV3-1 (or the pseudogene TRBV3-2) with TRBJ2-2; tentative D call: TRBD1 (5 bases). With 1 base removed from V and 2 bases from J, the gap between germline ends came to 5 bases. The CDR3 sequence is 14 residues long. Germline V CDR1 and CDR2: LGHDT, YNNKEL (reference sequence). The CDR3 region has the DNA TGTGCCAGCAGCCAAGGGACAAACACCGGGGAGCTGTTTTTT. Translation gives CASSQGTNTGELFF.

The CDR3 DNA reads as TGTGCCAGCCTATGGACAGGCGGTAGCAATCAGCCCCAGCATTTT. The encoded protein is CASLWTGGSNQPQHF. J is TRBJ1-5 and V is TRBV6-5, with 7 bases fitting TRBD1. Trimming took 8 bases from V and 0 from J; bases not matched to a gene: 7. The CDR3 extends over 15 amino acids. The germline V gene encodes CDR1 MNHEY and CDR2 SVGAGI.

This chain links TRBV13 with TRBJ2-7, with 13 positions matching TRBD2. Germline V CDR1 and CDR2: PRHDT, FYEKMQ (reference sequence). V gave up 4 bases and J gave up 2 bases; unmatched junction bases: 2. The CDR3 is 15 residues long. The CDR3 spells CASSSGTSGTYEQYF. CDR3 in DNA: TGTGCCAGCAGCTCGGGGACTAGCGGGACCTACGAGCAGTACTTC. The variable domain in full, completed from reference TRBV13 and TRBJ2-7, reads AAGVIQSPRHLIKEKRETATLKCYPIPRHDTVYWYQQGPGQDPQFLISFYEKMQSDKGSIPDRFSAQQFSDYHSELNMSSLELGDSALYFCASSSGTSGTYEQYFGPGTRLTVT.

V is TRBV29-1 and J is TRBJ2-3, with 9 nucleotides matching TRBD2. Germline-derived CDR1 and CDR2 are SQVTM and ANQGSEA. This CDR3 is built from 13 residues. J gave up 2 bases and V 8 bases, and 5 bases lay outside the gene matches. The CDR3 coding sequence is TGCAGCACCCTAGCGGGGACCACAGATACGCAGTATTTT. Protein product: CSTLAGTTDTQYF.

V gene TRBV6-1 combines with J gene TRBJ2-7; 7 bases are a match to TRBD2. The CDR3 consists of 15 residues. Germline V gene lookup returns CDR1 MNHNS and CDR2 SASEGT. The V and J ends lost 2 bases and 0 bases, in that order; junction bases with no gene match: 4. The CDR3, as DNA: TGTGCCAGCAGTGAATCCGGGAGGAGCTCCTACGAGCAGTACTTC. Its protein is CASSESGRSSYEQYF.